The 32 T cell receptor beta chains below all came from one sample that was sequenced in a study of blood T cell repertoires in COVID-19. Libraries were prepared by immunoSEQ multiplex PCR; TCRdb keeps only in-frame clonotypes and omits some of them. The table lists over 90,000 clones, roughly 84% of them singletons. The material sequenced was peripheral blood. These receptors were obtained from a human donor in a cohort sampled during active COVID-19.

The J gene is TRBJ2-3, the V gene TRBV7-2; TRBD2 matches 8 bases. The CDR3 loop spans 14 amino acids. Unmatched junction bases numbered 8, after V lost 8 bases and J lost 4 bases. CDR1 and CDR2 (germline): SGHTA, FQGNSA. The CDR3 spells CASSGGPGSDTQYF. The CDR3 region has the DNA TGTGCCAGCTCGGGGGGGCCAGGGTCAGATACGCAGTATTTT. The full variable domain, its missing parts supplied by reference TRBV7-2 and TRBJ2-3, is GAGVSQSPSNKVTEKGKDVELRCDPISGHTALYWYRQSLGQGLEFLIYFQGNSAPDKSGLPSDRFSAERTGGSVSTLTIQRTQQEDSAVYLCASSGGPGSDTQYFGPGTRLTVL.

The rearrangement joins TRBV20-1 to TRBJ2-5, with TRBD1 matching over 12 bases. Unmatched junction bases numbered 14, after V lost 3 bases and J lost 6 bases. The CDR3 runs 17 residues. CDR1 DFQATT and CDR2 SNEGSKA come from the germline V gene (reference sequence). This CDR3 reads CSASSWGTGGAQKTQYF. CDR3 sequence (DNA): TGCAGTGCTAGTTCCTGGGGGACAGGGGGCGCGCAGAAGACCCAGTACTTC.

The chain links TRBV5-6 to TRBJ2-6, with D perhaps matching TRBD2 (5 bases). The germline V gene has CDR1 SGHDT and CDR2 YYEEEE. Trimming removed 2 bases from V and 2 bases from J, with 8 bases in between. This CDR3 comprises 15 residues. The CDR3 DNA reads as TGTGCCAGCAGCTTATACGGGGCTGGGGCCAACGTCCTGACTTTC. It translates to CASSLYGAGANVLTF. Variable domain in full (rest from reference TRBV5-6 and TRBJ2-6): DAGVTQSPTHLIKTRGQQVTLRCSPKSGHDTVSWYQQALGQGPQFIFQYYEEEERQRGNFPDRFSGHQFPNYSSELNVNALLLGDSALYLCASSLYGAGANVLTFGAGSRLTVL.

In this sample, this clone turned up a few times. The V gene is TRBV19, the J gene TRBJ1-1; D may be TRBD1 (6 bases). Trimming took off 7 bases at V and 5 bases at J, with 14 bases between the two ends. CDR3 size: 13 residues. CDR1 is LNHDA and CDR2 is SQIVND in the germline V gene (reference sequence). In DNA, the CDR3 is TGTGCCAGTAACACAGGGACATGGACTGAAGCTTTCTTT. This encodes CASNTGTWTEAFF.

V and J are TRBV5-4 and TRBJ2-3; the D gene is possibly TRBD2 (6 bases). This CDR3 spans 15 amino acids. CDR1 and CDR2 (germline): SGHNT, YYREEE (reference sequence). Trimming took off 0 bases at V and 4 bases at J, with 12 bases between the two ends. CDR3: CASSLAGGVADTQYF. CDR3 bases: TGTGCCAGCAGCTTGGCTGGCGGGGTGGCAGATACGCAGTATTTT.

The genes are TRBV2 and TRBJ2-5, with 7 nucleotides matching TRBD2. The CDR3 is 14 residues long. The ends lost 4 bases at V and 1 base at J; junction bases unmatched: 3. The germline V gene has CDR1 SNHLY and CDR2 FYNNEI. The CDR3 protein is CASSVGTTQETQYF. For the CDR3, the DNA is TGTGCCAGCAGTGTTGGGACTACCCAAGAGACCCAGTACTTC.

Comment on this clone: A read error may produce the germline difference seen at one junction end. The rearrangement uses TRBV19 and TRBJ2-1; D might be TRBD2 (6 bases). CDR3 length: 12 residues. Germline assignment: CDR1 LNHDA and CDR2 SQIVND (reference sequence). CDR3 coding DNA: TGTGCCAGTAGTATAGGAAATGAAAGGAGGGTCTTC. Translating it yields CASSIGNERRVF.

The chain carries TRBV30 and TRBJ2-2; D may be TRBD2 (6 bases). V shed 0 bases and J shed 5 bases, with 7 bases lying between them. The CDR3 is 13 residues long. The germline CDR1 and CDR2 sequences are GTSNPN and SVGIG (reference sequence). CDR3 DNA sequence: TGTGCCTGGAGTGTCGGGAGTACCGGGGAGCTGTTTTTT. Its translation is CAWSVGSTGELFF.

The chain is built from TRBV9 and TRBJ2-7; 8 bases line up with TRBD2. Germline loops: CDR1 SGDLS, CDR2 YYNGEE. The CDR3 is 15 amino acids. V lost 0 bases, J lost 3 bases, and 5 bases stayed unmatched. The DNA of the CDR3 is TGTGCCAGCAGCGTAGACCCGGGGGGGGGCTACGAGCAGTACTTC. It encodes CASSVDPGGGYEQYF. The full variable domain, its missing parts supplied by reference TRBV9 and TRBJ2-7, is DSGVTQTPKHLITATGQRVTLRCSPRSGDLSVYWYQQSLDQGLQFLIQYYNGEERAKGNILERFSAQQFPDLHSELNLSSLELGDSALYFCASSVDPGGGYEQYFGPGTRLTVT.

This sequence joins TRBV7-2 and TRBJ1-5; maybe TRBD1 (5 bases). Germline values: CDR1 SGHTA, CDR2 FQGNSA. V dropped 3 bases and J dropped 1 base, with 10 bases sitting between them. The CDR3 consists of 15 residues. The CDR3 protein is CASSFTGDSNQPQHF. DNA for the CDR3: TGTGCCAGCAGCTTTACAGGTGACAGCAATCAGCCCCAGCATTTT.

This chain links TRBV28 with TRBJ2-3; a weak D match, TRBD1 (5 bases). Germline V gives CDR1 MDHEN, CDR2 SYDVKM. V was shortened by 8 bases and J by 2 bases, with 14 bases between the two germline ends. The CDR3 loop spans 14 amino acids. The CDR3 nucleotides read TGTGCCAGCCTTGGACAATCATTCACAGATACGCAGTATTTT. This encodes CASLGQSFTDTQYF.

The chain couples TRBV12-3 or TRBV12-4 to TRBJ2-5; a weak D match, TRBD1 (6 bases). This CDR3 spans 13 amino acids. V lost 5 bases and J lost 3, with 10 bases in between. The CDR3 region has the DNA TGTGCCAGCAGTCCGAACAGGGAAGAGACCCAGTACTTC. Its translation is CASSPNREETQYF.

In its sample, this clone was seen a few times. CDR3 sequence reads: CASSRTVREAQPQHF. The CDR3 region has the DNA TGTGCCAGTAGTCGGACCGTACGGGAAGCTCAGCCCCAGCATTTT. The chain combines TRBV19 with TRBJ1-5; no clear D. The CDR3 runs 15 residues. Germline assignment: CDR1 LNHDA and CDR2 SQIVND (reference sequence). The V end was cut by 5 bases, the J end by 6 bases, with 17 bases between. Full variable domain (outside the CDR3, taken from reference TRBV19 and TRBJ1-5): DGGITQSPKYLFRKEGQNVTLSCEQNLNHDAMYWYRQDPGQGLRLIYYSQIVNDFQKGDIAEGYSVSREKKESFPLTVTSAQKNPTAFYLCASSRTVREAQPQHFGDGTRLSIL.

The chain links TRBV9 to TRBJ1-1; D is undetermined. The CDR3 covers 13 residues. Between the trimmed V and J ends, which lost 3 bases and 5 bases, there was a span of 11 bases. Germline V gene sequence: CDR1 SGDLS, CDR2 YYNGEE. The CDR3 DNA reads TGTGCCAGCAGCGAGAGGGATGGGACTGAAGCTTTCTTT. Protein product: CASSERDGTEAFF. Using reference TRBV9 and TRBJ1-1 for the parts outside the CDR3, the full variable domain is DSGVTQTPKHLITATGQRVTLRCSPRSGDLSVYWYQQSLDQGLQFLIQYYNGEERAKGNILERFSAQQFPDLHSELNLSSLELGDSALYFCASSERDGTEAFFGQGTRLTVV.

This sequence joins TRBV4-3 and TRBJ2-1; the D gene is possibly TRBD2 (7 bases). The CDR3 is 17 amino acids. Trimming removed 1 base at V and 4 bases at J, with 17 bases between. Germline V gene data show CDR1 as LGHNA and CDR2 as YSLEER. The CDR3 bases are TGCGCCAGCAGCCAAGGCCTCCAGGGGCGGGGGTACAATGAGCAGTTCTTC. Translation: CASSQGLQGRGYNEQFF.

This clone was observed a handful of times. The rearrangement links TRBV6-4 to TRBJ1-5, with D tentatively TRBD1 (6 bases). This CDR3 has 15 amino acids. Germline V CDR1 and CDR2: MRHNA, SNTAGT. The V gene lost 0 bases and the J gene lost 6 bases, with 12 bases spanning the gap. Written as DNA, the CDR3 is TGTGCCAGCAGTGACTCCCCAGGGGCTAGTCAGCCCCAGCATTTT. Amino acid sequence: CASSDSPGASQPQHF.

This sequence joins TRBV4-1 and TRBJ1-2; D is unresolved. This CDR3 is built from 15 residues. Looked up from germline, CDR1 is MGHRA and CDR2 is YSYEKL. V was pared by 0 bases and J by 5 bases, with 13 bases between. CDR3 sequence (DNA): TGCGCCAGCAGCCAAGACCGAGGACTAACGTATGGCTACACCTTC. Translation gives CASSQDRGLTYGYTF.

The CDR3 region is CASSQAPSGGAETQYF. CDR3 bases: TGCGCCAGCAGCCAAGCCCCTAGCGGGGGGGCCGAAACGCAGTATTTT. V is TRBV4-3 and J is TRBJ2-3; 12 positions match TRBD2. There are 16 residues in the CDR3. V shed 1 base, J shed 9 bases, and the junction held 8 bases outside the gene matches. Germline-derived CDR1 and CDR2 are LGHNA and YSLEER.

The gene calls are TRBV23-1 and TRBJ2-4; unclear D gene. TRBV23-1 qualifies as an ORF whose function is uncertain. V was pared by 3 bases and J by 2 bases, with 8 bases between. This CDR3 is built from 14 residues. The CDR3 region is CASSHYRSKNIQYF. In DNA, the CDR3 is TGCGCCAGCAGTCACTATAGATCCAAAAACATTCAGTACTTC.

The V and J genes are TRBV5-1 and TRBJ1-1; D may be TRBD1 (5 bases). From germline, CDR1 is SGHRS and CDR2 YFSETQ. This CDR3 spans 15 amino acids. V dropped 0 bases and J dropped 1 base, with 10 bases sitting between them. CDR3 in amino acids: CASSLAGGENTEAFF. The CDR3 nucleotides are TGCGCCAGCAGCTTGGCCGGGGGTGAGAACACTGAAGCTTTCTTT. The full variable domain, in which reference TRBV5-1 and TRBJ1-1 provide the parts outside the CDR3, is KAGVTQTPRYLIKTRGQQVTLSCSPISGHRSVSWYQQTPGQGLQFLFEYFSETQRNKGNFPGRFSGRQFSNSRSEMNVSTLELGDSALYLCASSLAGGENTEAFFGQGTRLTVV.

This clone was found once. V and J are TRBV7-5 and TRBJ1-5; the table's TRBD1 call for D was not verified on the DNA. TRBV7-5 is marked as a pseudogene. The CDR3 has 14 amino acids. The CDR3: CARSLIRAGQPQHF. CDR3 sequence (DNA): TGTGCCAGAAGCTTAATCAGGGCTGGGCAGCCCCAGCATTTT.

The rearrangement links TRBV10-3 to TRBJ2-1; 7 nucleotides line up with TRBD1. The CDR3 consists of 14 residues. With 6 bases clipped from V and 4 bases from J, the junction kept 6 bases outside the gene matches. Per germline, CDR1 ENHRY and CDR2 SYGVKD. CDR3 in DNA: TGTGCCATCAGCTCGGGACAGTTATACAATGAGCAGTTCTTC. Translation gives CAISSGQLYNEQFF.

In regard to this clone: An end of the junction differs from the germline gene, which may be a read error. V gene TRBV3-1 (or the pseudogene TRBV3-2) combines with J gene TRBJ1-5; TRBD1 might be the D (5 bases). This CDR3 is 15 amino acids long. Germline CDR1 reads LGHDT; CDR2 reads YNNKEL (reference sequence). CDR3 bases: TGTGCCGGCAGCCAAGCCGGGGGAGCGAATCAGCCCCAGCATTTT. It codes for CAGSQAGGANQPQHF.

The CDR3 bases are TGTGCCAGCAGCGACGACAGGGGGTATGGCTACACCTTC. It is translated as CASSDDRGYGYTF. The chain combines TRBV7-3 with TRBJ1-2, with TRBD1 matching 9 bases. The trim removed 5 bases at V and 5 bases at J, leaving 3 bases unmatched. The CDR3 totals 13 residues. Germline loops: CDR1 SGHTA, CDR2 FQGTGA.

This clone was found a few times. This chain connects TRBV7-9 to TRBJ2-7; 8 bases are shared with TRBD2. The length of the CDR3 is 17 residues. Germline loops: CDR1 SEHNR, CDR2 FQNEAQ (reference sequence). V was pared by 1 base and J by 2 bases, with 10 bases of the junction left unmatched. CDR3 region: CASSLVSGLGSPYEQYF. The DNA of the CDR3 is TGTGCCAGCAGCTTAGTGTCGGGACTAGGGTCCCCCTACGAGCAGTACTTC. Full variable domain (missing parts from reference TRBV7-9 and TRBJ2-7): DTGVSQNPRHKITKRGQNVTFRCDPISEHNRLYWYRQTLGQGPEFLTYFQNEAQLEKSRLLSDRFSAERPKGSFSTLEIQRTEQGDSAMYLCASSLVSGLGSPYEQYFGPGTRLTVT.

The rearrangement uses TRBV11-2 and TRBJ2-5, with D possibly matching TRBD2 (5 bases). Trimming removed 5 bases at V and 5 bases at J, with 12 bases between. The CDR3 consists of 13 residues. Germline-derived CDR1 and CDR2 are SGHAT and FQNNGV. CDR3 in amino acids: CASSTRGGETQYF. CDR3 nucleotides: TGTGCCAGCAGCACGCGAGGCGGGGAGACCCAGTACTTC.

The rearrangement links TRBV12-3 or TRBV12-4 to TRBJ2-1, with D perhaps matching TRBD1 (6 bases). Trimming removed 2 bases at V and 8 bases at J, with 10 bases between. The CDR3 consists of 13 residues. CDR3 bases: TGTGCCAGCAGTTTACTGGGGGCCCATGAGCAGTTCTTC. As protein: CASSLLGAHEQFF.

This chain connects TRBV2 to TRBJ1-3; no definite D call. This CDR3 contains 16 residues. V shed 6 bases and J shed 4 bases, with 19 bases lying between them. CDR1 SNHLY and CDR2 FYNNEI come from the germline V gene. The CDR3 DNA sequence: TGTGCCAGCAGACCCCCGCCGGGAACAAAAGGAAACACCATATATTTT. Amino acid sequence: CASRPPPGTKGNTIYF.

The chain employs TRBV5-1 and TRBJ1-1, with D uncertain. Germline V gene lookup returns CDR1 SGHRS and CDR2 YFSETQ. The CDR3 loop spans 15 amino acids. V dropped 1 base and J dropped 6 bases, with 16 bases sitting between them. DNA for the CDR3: TGCGCCAGCAGCTTGTGGCCGGGCCTGCGGGCTGAAGCTTTCTTT. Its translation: CASSLWPGLRAEAFF.

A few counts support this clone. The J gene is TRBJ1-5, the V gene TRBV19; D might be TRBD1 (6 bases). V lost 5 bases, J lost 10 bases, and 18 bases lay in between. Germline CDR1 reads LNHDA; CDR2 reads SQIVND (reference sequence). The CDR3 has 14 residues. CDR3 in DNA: TGTGCCAGTAGTGACGACAGGCCGATTTCACCCCAGCATTTT. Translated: CASSDDRPISPQHF.

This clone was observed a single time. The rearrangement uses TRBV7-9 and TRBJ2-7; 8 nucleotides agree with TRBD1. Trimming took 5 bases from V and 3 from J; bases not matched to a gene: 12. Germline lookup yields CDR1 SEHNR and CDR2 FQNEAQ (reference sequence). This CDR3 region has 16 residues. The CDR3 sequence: CASSPLDRGHIYEQYF. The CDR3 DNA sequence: TGTGCCAGCAGCCCTTTAGACAGGGGCCATATCTACGAGCAGTACTTC.

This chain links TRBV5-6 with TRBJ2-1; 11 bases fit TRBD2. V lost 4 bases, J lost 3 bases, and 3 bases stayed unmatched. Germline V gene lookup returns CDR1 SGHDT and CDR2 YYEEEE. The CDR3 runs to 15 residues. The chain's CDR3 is CASSRGTSGYNEQFF. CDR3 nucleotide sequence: TGTGCCAGCAGCCGCGGGACTAGCGGCTACAATGAGCAGTTCTTC.